Each of the 10 T cell receptor beta chains below was sequenced from the same sample in a study of beta chain features in type 1 diabetes. Expressed TCRB transcripts were sequenced because the isolated RNA had all been reverse transcribed beforehand. Profiled with immunoSEQ multiplex PCR; TCRdb holds only in-frame clones, not every one. The table records about 290,000 clones, roughly 8% of them present only once. Sequencing was performed on central memory CD4+ T cells from blood. These receptors came from a woman aged 18-29 years in good health.

This clone turned up a few times. The sample holds other DNA sequences that translate to the same CDR3. The chain has TRBV27 and TRBJ2-1; no clear D gene. Germline assignment: CDR1 MNHEY and CDR2 SMNVEV (reference sequence). The CDR3 has 14 amino acids. The germline V and J ends were trimmed by 3 bases and 0 bases, with 6 bases remaining between them. This chain's CDR3 is CASSFDPSYNEQFF. As DNA, the CDR3 is TGTGCCAGCAGTTTTGATCCCTCCTACAATGAGCAGTTCTTC.

The rearrangement joins TRBV5-4 to TRBJ2-1; D ambiguous. V lost 3 bases to trimming and J lost 6 bases, with 10 bases between them. CDR3 length equals 13 residues. Germline CDR1 is SGHNT and CDR2 is YYREEE (reference sequence). The CDR3 DNA reads TGTGCCAGCAGCTCTCACCGTACCAATGAGCAGTTCTTC. Translating it yields CASSSHRTNEQFF. Full variable domain (rest looked up from reference TRBV5-4 and TRBJ2-1): ETGVTQSPTHLIKTRGQQVTLRCSSQSGHNTVSWYQQALGQGPQFIFQYYREEENGRGNFPPRFSGLQFPNYSSELNVNALELDDSALYLCASSSHRTNEQFFGPGTRLTVL.

In its sample, this clone was seen a few times. The chain recombines TRBV5-6 with TRBJ2-3, with TRBD2 identical over 12 bases. The CDR3 contains 15 residues. Germline V gene data show CDR1 as SGHDT and CDR2 as YYEEEE. Trimming removed 1 base from V and 6 bases from J; junction bases left unmatched: 3. CDR3 loop: CASSLTSGRKDTQYF. Written as DNA, the CDR3 is TGTGCCAGCAGCTTGACTAGCGGGAGGAAGGATACGCAGTATTTT.

This chain links TRBV9 with TRBJ1-1, with D possibly TRBD1 on 6 matching bases. V was trimmed by 0 bases and J by 5 bases, leaving 11 bases between them. The CDR3 has 14 amino acids. The germline gives CDR1 SGDLS, CDR2 YYNGEE. CDR3 sequence (DNA): TGTGCCAGCAGCGTAGACCCGGGGGCGACTGAAGCTTTCTTT. This encodes CASSVDPGATEAFF. Complete variable domain (other parts from reference TRBV9 and TRBJ1-1): DSGVTQTPKHLITATGQRVTLRCSPRSGDLSVYWYQQSLDQGLQFLIQYYNGEERAKGNILERFSAQQFPDLHSELNLSSLELGDSALYFCASSVDPGATEAFFGQGTRLTVV.

This clone has just a few counts. This chain links TRBV7-9 with TRBJ2-7, with D perhaps matching TRBD1 (6 bases). Germline assignment: CDR1 SEHNR and CDR2 FQNEAQ (reference sequence). CDR3 length: 15 residues. V was trimmed by 5 bases and J by 0 bases, leaving 14 bases between them. The CDR3 region is CASSPGQMPSYEQYF. CDR3 DNA: TGTGCCAGCAGCCCAGGACAGATGCCCTCCTACGAGCAGTACTTC.

This clone was found many times. In nucleotides, the CDR3 is TGTGCCAGCAGCTTAGGCTCGAGGGTGACAGATACGCAGTATTTT. Protein product: CASSLGSRVTDTQYF. V usage is TRBV7-6 and J usage is TRBJ2-3; D might be TRBD2 (5 bases). V lost 1 base, J lost 3 bases, and 11 bases lay in between. This CDR3 has 15 amino acids. Germline V gene lookup returns CDR1 SGHVS and CDR2 FNYEAQ.

The gene calls are TRBV11-3 and TRBJ2-2; D gene ambiguous. Trimming shortened V by 1 base and J by 4 bases, and 4 bases separated the two germline ends. Per germline, CDR1 SGHNT and CDR2 YENEEA. CDR3 length: 13 residues. The CDR3 reads CASSLASTGELFF. Written as DNA, the CDR3 is TGTGCCAGCAGCTTAGCCAGCACCGGGGAGCTGTTTTTT. Looking up the rest from reference TRBV11-3 and TRBJ2-2 gives the full variable domain: EAGVVQSPRYKIIEKKQPVAFWCNPISGHNTLYWYLQNLGQGPELLIRYENEEAVDDSQLPKDRFSAERLKGVDSTLKIQPAELGDSAVYLCASSLASTGELFFGEGSRLTVL.

This clone was seen more than once but under ten times. This chain uses TRBV2 with TRBJ1-5, with D uncertain. CDR3 length: 17 residues. Deletions cut 7 bases from V and 0 bases from J, with 19 bases between. Germline CDR1 SNHLY, CDR2 FYNNEI. The CDR3 spells CASTTRAGLLSNQPQHF. The CDR3 DNA follows: TGTGCCAGCACCACTCGGGCAGGCCTACTTAGCAATCAGCCCCAGCATTTT.

The chain has TRBV27 and TRBJ2-2; D possibly corresponds to TRBD2 (5 bases). Germline V gene lookup returns CDR1 MNHEY and CDR2 SMNVEV (reference sequence). The length of the CDR3 is 15 residues. V lost 6 bases and J lost 0, with 11 bases in between. CDR3: CASSLDWTNTGELFF. For the CDR3, the DNA is TGTGCCAGCAGCCTGGACTGGACGAACACCGGGGAGCTGTTTTTT.

Regarding this clone: This CDR3 is also generated by other DNA sequences in the sample. This rearrangement joins TRBV27 to TRBJ1-5, with D perhaps TRBD1 (5 bases). Deletions cut 3 bases from V and 4 bases from J, with 10 bases between. From germline, CDR1 is MNHEY and CDR2 SMNVEV (reference sequence). The CDR3 runs 14 residues. CDR3 nucleotides: TGTGCCAGCAGTTTGTCTCAGGGTAATCAGCCCCAGCATTTT. This sequence encodes CASSLSQGNQPQHF.